One and the same sample provided the 8 T cell receptor beta chains below, sequenced in a study of cytomegalovirus exposure and HLA in healthy donors. The PCR was carried out with 60 Vbeta primers and 13 Jbeta primers. Libraries were prepared by immunoSEQ multiplex PCR; TCRdb keeps only in-frame clonotypes and omits some of them. Seen here are around 150,000 clones, around four fifths observed once, and the top ten hold about 8.6%. Sequenced: PBMCs. The source of these receptors is a woman in her forties or fifties in good health and CMV-seropositive.

The chain is built from TRBV4-2 and TRBJ1-1; D possibly corresponds to TRBD1 (5 bases). V was pared by 8 bases and J by 4 bases, with 20 bases between. The CDR3 extends over 15 amino acids. Per germline, CDR1 LGHNA and CDR2 YNFKEQ. The CDR3 loop is CASSPSWRDGTEAFF. The DNA for the CDR3 is TGTGCCAGCTCACCATCCTGGAGGGACGGCACTGAAGCTTTCTTT.

The chain has TRBV29-1 and TRBJ2-5, with a possible D match to TRBD1 (5 bases). The V end lost 2 bases, the J end lost 5 bases, and 15 bases lay between the germline ends. CDR1 and CDR2 from the germline V gene are SQVTM and ANQGSEA. The CDR3 extends over 14 amino acids. In DNA, the CDR3 is TGCAGCGTTGAATTGTCAGGGTCCATGGAGACCCAGTACTTC. It specifies CSVELSGSMETQYF.

This clone showed up just once. The genes are TRBV2 and TRBJ2-1, with TRBD1 identical over 10 bases. V lost 7 bases, J lost 6 bases, and 3 bases stayed unmatched. The CDR3 is 13 residues long. Germline assignment: CDR1 SNHLY and CDR2 FYNNEI. The CDR3 loop is CASTGQGINEQFF. The CDR3 DNA is TGTGCCAGCACGGGACAGGGGATCAATGAGCAGTTCTTC. Together with reference TRBV2 and TRBJ2-1, the CDR3 gives the full variable domain: EPEVTQTPSHQVTQMGQEVILRCVPISNHLYFYWYRQILGQKVEFLVSFYNNEISEKSEIFDDQFSVERPDGSNFTLKIRSTKLEDSAMYFCASTGQGINEQFFGPGTRLTVL.

There are a few counts of this clone. CDR3 residues: CASSLSGGSQETQYF. CDR3 DNA: TGTGCCAGCAGCTTATCCGGGGGGTCCCAAGAGACCCAGTACTTC. This chain links TRBV7-2 with TRBJ2-5; 7 bases match TRBD2. Trimming took 2 bases from V and 1 from J; bases not matched to a gene: 4. This CDR3 region has 15 residues. CDR1 and CDR2 (germline): SGHTA, FQGNSA.

The J gene is TRBJ2-2, the V gene TRBV7-8; TRBD2 agrees at 12 bases. V lost 5 bases and J lost 3; bases outside the gene matches: 4. Per the germline V gene, CDR1 is SGHVS and CDR2 is FQNEAQ. CDR3 length: 16 amino acids. The CDR3 here is CASSPRLAGDTGELFF. In DNA form, the CDR3 reads TGTGCCAGCAGCCCCAGACTAGCGGGGGACACCGGGGAGCTGTTTTTT.

The chain links TRBV27 to TRBJ2-3; D is perhaps TRBD2 (5 bases). The CDR3 consists of 13 residues. V lost 5 bases and J lost 4, with 10 bases in between. Germline CDR1 is MNHEY and CDR2 is SMNVEV (reference sequence). The CDR3 region is CASSEGFPDTQYF. In DNA form, the CDR3 reads TGTGCCAGCAGTGAGGGATTTCCAGATACGCAGTATTTT.

V is TRBV27 and J is TRBJ2-1; 8 nucleotides line up with TRBD2. CDR3 size: 15 residues. Looked up from germline, CDR1 is MNHEY and CDR2 is SMNVEV (reference sequence). V gave up 6 bases and J gave up 7 bases; unmatched junction bases: 11. In DNA, the CDR3 is TGTGCCAGCAGGTCTCCGGGACTAGGAATAAATGAGCAGTTCTTC. Amino acid sequence: CASRSPGLGINEQFF.

The chain has TRBV6-6 and TRBJ2-3; weak D call: TRBD1 (6 bases). CDR3 length: 15 residues. Germline-derived CDR1 and CDR2 are MNHNY and SVGAGI (reference sequence). V lost 6 bases and J 2 bases, leaving 15 bases between the germline ends. The CDR3 coding sequence is TGTGCCAGCAGGCCCGGACAGTCGAACACAGATACGCAGTATTTT. It translates to CASRPGQSNTDTQYF.